These 2 T cell receptor beta chains were sequenced from one sample in a study of blood T cell repertoires in COVID-19. Libraries were prepared by immunoSEQ multiplex PCR; TCRdb keeps only in-frame clonotypes and omits some of them. The sample consists of about 180,000 clones, approximately 83% of them appearing once. Sequences were obtained from peripheral blood. The source is a man aged 55-75 years with acute or convalescent COVID-19.

The gene calls are TRBV4-1 and TRBJ2-5, with TRBD2 identical over 11 bases. The junction had 14 bases not matched to a gene; V was cut back by 4 bases and J by 1 base. This CDR3 has 19 residues. Germline V CDR1 and CDR2: MGHRA, YSYEKL. The DNA of the CDR3 is TGCGCCAGCAGCCCACAGACCGGGACTAGCGGCCCCAGCCAAGAGACCCAGTACTTC. It encodes CASSPQTGTSGPSQETQYF.

The chain joins TRBV9 to TRBJ2-7; 10 nucleotides match TRBD2. Trimming took 4 bases from V and 2 from J; bases not matched to a gene: 9. The CDR3 totals 16 residues. Germline CDR1 is SGDLS and CDR2 is YYNGEE. The CDR3, as DNA: TGTGCCAGCAGCCCCCGCACTAGCGGGGTTACCTACGAGCAGTACTTC. Translation: CASSPRTSGVTYEQYF.